This T cell receptor (beta chain) was retrieved from a study of shared T cell receptors in the human thymus. Germline CDR1 reads MDHEN; CDR2 reads SYDVKM. This CDR3 region has 17 residues. Trimming cost V 5 bases and J 0 bases; bases outside gene matches: 10. Sequencing used immunoSEQ multiplex PCR; TCRdb keeps in-frame clones, though not all of them. The data hold around 340,000 clones, with approximately 95% observed a single time. The source is a human donor. Sequenced material: thymocytes. The J gene is TRBJ2-7, the V gene TRBV28, with 10 bases fitting TRBD2. The chain's CDR3 is CASSHRRLAGNSYEQYF. DNA for the CDR3: TGTGCCAGCAGTCACCGTCGACTAGCGGGCAACTCCTACGAGCAGTACTTC.